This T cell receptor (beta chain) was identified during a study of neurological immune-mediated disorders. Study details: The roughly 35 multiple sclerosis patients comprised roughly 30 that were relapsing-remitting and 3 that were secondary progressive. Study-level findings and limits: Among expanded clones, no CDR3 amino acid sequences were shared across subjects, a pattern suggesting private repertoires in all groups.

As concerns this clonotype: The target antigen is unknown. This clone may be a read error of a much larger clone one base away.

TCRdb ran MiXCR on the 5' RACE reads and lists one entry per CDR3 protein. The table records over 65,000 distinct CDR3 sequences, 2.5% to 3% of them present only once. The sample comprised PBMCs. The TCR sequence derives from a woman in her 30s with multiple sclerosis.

The CDR3 DNA sequence: TGTGCCAGCAGTCCTCAAGAGAACCAGTACTTC. Its translation is CASSPQENQYF. The chain carries TRBV2 and TRBJ2-5; D is uncertain. Germline assignment: CDR1 SNHLY and CDR2 FYNNEI. The CDR3 totals 11 residues.